The clone carrying this T cell receptor beta chain turned up a few times. Its antigen is undetermined. The sample originates from a study of T cell repertoires in cytomegalovirus infection. The V end lost 5 bases, the J end lost 7 bases, and 15 bases lay between the germline ends. CDR3 length: 14 amino acids. The germline gives CDR1 SGHTA, CDR2 FQGNSA. TCRdb used MiXCR to reprocess the reads, holding one entry per CDR3 protein. The sample has hundreds of thousands of distinct CDR3 sequences, roughly 46% seen once; the top ten hold about 39%. The chain combines TRBV7-2 with TRBJ2-1; possibly TRBD1 for D (6 bases). The sample here was cultured PBMCs, taken from culture after CMV antigen stimulation. This receptor was taken from a human donor in good health (CMV status not recorded). Some clones in this sample may be carry-over from other donors' samples. This chain's CDR3 is CASSPTGWRNEQFF. As DNA, the CDR3 is TGTGCCAGCAGCCCCACAGGGTGGAGGAATGAGCAGTTCTTC.